This entry describes one T cell receptor (beta chain). The antigen remains unidentified. The PCR had 60 Vbeta and 13 Jbeta primers. Method: immunoSEQ multiplex PCR; TCRdb's copy keeps in-frame clones and lacks some. The data contain more than 140,000 clones, roughly four fifths of them singletons. These data are taken from a study of cytomegalovirus exposure and HLA in healthy donors. Study-wide background: Genetic ancestry analysis placed approximately 80% of the 398 donors that were genotyped in the Caucasian-associated cluster.

Findings and limits, study-wide: In an earlier analysis, in around 590 donors, most V segments appeared productive either ~87% or ~30% of the time. Solely CMV serostatus was available to characterize immune exposure. According to the study, 180 or so TCR beta chains were cytomegalovirus-associated.

The junction had 6 bases not matched to a gene; V was cut back by 4 bases and J by 7 bases. Germline V CDR1 and CDR2: MNHEY, SVGAGI. The CDR3 contains 14 residues. The sequence was collected from a man aged 30 to 39 in good health and CMV-seropositive. This chain uses TRBV6-5 with TRBJ1-4, with 7 bases lining up with TRBD1. The sample comprised PBMCs. This CDR3 reads CASSSDRVSEKLFF. The CDR3 DNA reads as TGTGCCAGCAGTTCCGACAGGGTTAGTGAAAAACTGTTTTTT.